These T cell receptor beta chains were read from a single sample in a study of shared clonotypes between healthy human individuals. Clones were sequenced by immunoSEQ multiplex PCR, and TCRdb holds only the in-frame ones, with some missing. The sample holds fewer than 1.6 million clones, about 98.5% seen once. Sequences were obtained from naive CD4+ T cells sorted from blood. These receptors were collected from a man aged 25-45 years in good health. Both conserved end residues are part of each CDR3. A D gene is named only where the DNA matches it firmly. Clone size is shown for a subset of rows, as once, few, many or a class of expanded clone.

j_gene: TRBJ2-2; v_gene: TRBV27; abundance: -; d_gene: -; CDR3aa: CASSLPRGSVAGELFF; CDR3nt: TGTGCCAGCAGTTTACCCCGGGGGTCGGTGGCCGGGGAGCTGTTTTTT
j_gene: TRBJ2-2; v_gene: TRBV9; abundance: -; d_gene: -; CDR3aa: CASSVGTGLGPGELFF; CDR3nt: TGTGCCAGCAGCGTAGGGACGGGTTTAGGCCCCGGGGAGCTGTTTTTT
j_gene: TRBJ2-7; v_gene: TRBV2; abundance: -; d_gene: -; CDR3aa: CASSEFGGTYEQYF; CDR3nt: TGTGCCAGCAGTGAATTCGGCGGAACCTACGAGCAGTACTTC
j_gene: TRBJ2-7; v_gene: TRBV11-2; abundance: -; d_gene: TRBD2; CDR3aa: CASSPIATSGSSYEQYF; CDR3nt: TGTGCCAGCAGCCCGATCGCGACTAGCGGTAGCTCCTACGAGCAGTACTTC
j_gene: TRBJ2-6; v_gene: TRBV6-4; abundance: -; d_gene: -; CDR3aa: CASSDTGANVLTF; CDR3nt: TGTGCCAGCAGTGATACTGGGGCCAACGTCCTGACTTTC
j_gene: TRBJ2-3; v_gene: TRBV7-8; abundance: -; d_gene: -; CDR3aa: CASSRTGKGGYTQYF; CDR3nt: TGTGCCAGCAGTCGTACAGGGAAGGGTGGATATACGCAGTATTTT
j_gene: TRBJ2-1; v_gene: TRBV5-4; abundance: -; d_gene: -; CDR3aa: CASSPGQLSHNEQFF; CDR3nt: TGTGCCAGCAGCCCCGGACAGCTTTCCCACAATGAGCAGTTCTTC
j_gene: TRBJ2-7; v_gene: TRBV11-2; abundance: -; d_gene: TRBD1; CDR3aa: CASSLGDRSYEQYF; CDR3nt: TGTGCCAGCAGCTTAGGGGACAGATCCTACGAGCAGTACTTC
j_gene: TRBJ2-5; v_gene: TRBV19; abundance: -; d_gene: TRBD1; CDR3aa: CASSPNAGTVETQYF; CDR3nt: TGTGCCAGTAGCCCAAACGCCGGGACAGTTGAGACCCAGTACTTC
j_gene: TRBJ2-7; v_gene: TRBV5-5; abundance: -; d_gene: -; CDR3aa: CASSSGTYEQYF; CDR3nt: TGTGCCAGCAGCTCCGGGACCTACGAGCAGTACTTC
j_gene: TRBJ1-1; v_gene: TRBV6-1; abundance: -; d_gene: -; CDR3aa: CASSGLETRSNTEAFF; CDR3nt: TGTGCCAGCAGTGGATTGGAAACAAGATCGAACACTGAAGCTTTCTTT
j_gene: TRBJ2-7; v_gene: TRBV9; abundance: -; d_gene: -; CDR3aa: CASSVGYFTTLYEQYF; CDR3nt: TGTGCCAGCAGCGTGGGTTATTTTACCACACTCTACGAGCAGTACTTC
j_gene: TRBJ2-3; v_gene: TRBV7-9; abundance: -; d_gene: -; CDR3aa: CASTSTDTQYF; CDR3nt: TGTGCCAGCACCAGCACAGATACGCAGTATTTT
j_gene: TRBJ2-7; v_gene: TRBV19; abundance: -; d_gene: -; CDR3aa: CASSIGRAAYEQYF; CDR3nt: TGTGCCAGTAGTATCGGCAGGGCGGCCTACGAGCAGTACTTC
j_gene: TRBJ1-4; v_gene: TRBV19; abundance: -; d_gene: -; CDR3aa: CASTPRTGTNEKLFF; CDR3nt: TGTGCCAGTACCCCCCGGACGGGGACTAATGAAAAACTGTTTTTT
j_gene: TRBJ2-1; v_gene: TRBV11-1; abundance: -; d_gene: -; CDR3aa: CASSLGIGEQFF; CDR3nt: TGTGCCAGCAGCTTAGGAATTGGGGAGCAGTTCTTC
j_gene: TRBJ1-2; v_gene: TRBV28; abundance: -; d_gene: -; CDR3aa: CASSLFEYGYTF; CDR3nt: TGTGCCAGCAGTTTATTCGAGTATGGCTACACCTTC
j_gene: TRBJ2-2; v_gene: TRBV28; abundance: once; d_gene: TRBD2; CDR3aa: CASSSSGDYTGELFF; CDR3nt: TGTGCCAGCAGCTCTAGCGGCGACTACACCGGGGAGCTGTTTTTT
j_gene: TRBJ1-5; v_gene: TRBV30; abundance: once; d_gene: -; CDR3aa: CAWSAGIHQPQHF; CDR3nt: TGTGCCTGGAGTGCAGGGATTCATCAGCCCCAGCATTTT
j_gene: TRBJ2-7; v_gene: TRBV5-4; abundance: once; d_gene: TRBD1; CDR3aa: CASSRGGNSYEQYF; CDR3nt: TGTGCCAGCAGCCGAGGGGGCAACTCCTACGAGCAGTACTTC
j_gene: TRBJ2-2; v_gene: TRBV14; abundance: -; d_gene: TRBD2; CDR3aa: CASSQDVLAGLIGELFF; CDR3nt: TGTGCCAGCAGCCAAGATGTTCTAGCGGGATTAATCGGGGAGCTGTTTTTT
j_gene: TRBJ1-4; v_gene: TRBV6-1; abundance: -; d_gene: -; CDR3aa: CASSEPVALFF; CDR3nt: TGTGCCAGCAGTGAACCAGTAGCACTGTTTTTT
j_gene: TRBJ2-7; v_gene: TRBV5-1; abundance: -; d_gene: TRBD1; CDR3aa: CASSPRQRTGSGEQYF; CDR3nt: TGCGCCAGCAGCCCGAGACAGAGGACAGGGTCTGGCGAGCAGTACTTC
j_gene: TRBJ2-7; v_gene: TRBV27; abundance: -; d_gene: -; CDR3aa: CASSLYGSEQYF; CDR3nt: TGTGCCAGCAGTTTATATGGCTCCGAGCAGTACTTC
j_gene: TRBJ2-1; v_gene: TRBV7-8; abundance: -; d_gene: -; CDR3aa: CASSLISNEQFF; CDR3nt: TGTGCCAGCAGCTTAATAAGCAATGAGCAGTTCTTC
j_gene: TRBJ2-7; v_gene: TRBV5-4; abundance: -; d_gene: -; CDR3aa: CASSPSMGGGASYEQYF; CDR3nt: TGTGCCAGCAGCCCCTCCATGGGAGGGGGCGCCTCCTACGAGCAGTACTTC
j_gene: TRBJ2-5; v_gene: TRBV5-8; abundance: -; d_gene: TRBD1; CDR3aa: CASSLGQGLGAGWTQYF; CDR3nt: TGTGCCAGCAGCTTGGGACAGGGGCTGGGGGCTGGATGGACCCAGTACTTC
j_gene: TRBJ2-7; v_gene: TRBV5-1; abundance: -; d_gene: TRBD2; CDR3aa: CASRDPGTSVYEQYF; CDR3nt: TGCGCCAGCAGGGACCCCGGGACTAGTGTCTACGAGCAGTACTTC
j_gene: TRBJ1-5; v_gene: TRBV7-8; abundance: -; d_gene: TRBD1; CDR3aa: CASSFGQENQPQHF; CDR3nt: TGTGCCAGCAGCTTCGGACAGGAGAATCAGCCCCAGCATTTT
j_gene: TRBJ2-7; v_gene: TRBV29-1; abundance: -; d_gene: TRBD1; CDR3aa: CSVEPGDREGEQYF; CDR3nt: TGCAGCGTTGAACCCGGGGACAGGGAAGGCGAGCAGTACTTC
j_gene: TRBJ2-7; v_gene: TRBV11-2; abundance: -; d_gene: TRBD2; CDR3aa: CASSSGTSPRVGQYF; CDR3nt: TGTGCCAGCAGCTCGGGGACTAGTCCTAGGGTCGGGCAGTACTTC
j_gene: TRBJ1-1; v_gene: TRBV6-5; abundance: -; d_gene: -; CDR3aa: CASSYSGGLAFF; CDR3nt: TGTGCCAGCAGTTACTCGGGAGGATTGGCTTTCTTT
j_gene: TRBJ2-5; v_gene: TRBV7-2; abundance: -; d_gene: -; CDR3aa: CASSLAGGPTQETQYF; CDR3nt: TGTGCCAGCAGCTTAGCGGGAGGCCCCACCCAAGAGACCCAGTACTTC
j_gene: TRBJ2-5; v_gene: TRBV5-5; abundance: -; d_gene: -; CDR3aa: CASSGPFRQETQYF; CDR3nt: TGTGCCAGCAGCGGCCCCTTTCGCCAAGAGACCCAGTACTTC
j_gene: TRBJ2-3; v_gene: TRBV7-2; abundance: -; d_gene: TRBD2; CDR3aa: CASSWGLAVSPDTQYF; CDR3nt: TGTGCCAGCAGCTGGGGACTAGCGGTCTCCCCAGATACGCAGTATTTT
j_gene: TRBJ1-4; v_gene: TRBV5-5; abundance: -; d_gene: TRBD1; CDR3aa: CASSSQGARDEKLFF; CDR3nt: TGTGCCAGCAGCTCTCAGGGGGCGCGAGATGAAAAACTGTTTTTT
j_gene: TRBJ2-3; v_gene: TRBV5-1; abundance: -; d_gene: -; CDR3aa: CASRIASGNTDTQYF; CDR3nt: TGCGCCAGCAGGATTGCATCGGGAAACACAGATACGCAGTATTTT
j_gene: TRBJ2-5; v_gene: TRBV29-1; abundance: -; d_gene: -; CDR3aa: CSVFGNQETQYF; CDR3nt: TGCAGCGTGTTTGGGAACCAAGAGACCCAGTACTTC
j_gene: TRBJ2-3; v_gene: TRBV28; abundance: -; d_gene: TRBD1; CDR3aa: CASSKDRATDTQYF; CDR3nt: TGTGCCAGCAGTAAGGACAGGGCCACAGATACGCAGTATTTT
j_gene: TRBJ2-7; v_gene: TRBV28; abundance: -; d_gene: TRBD1; CDR3aa: CASSFLRPTQGASYEQYF; CDR3nt: TGTGCCAGCAGTTTTTTGCGGCCCACTCAGGGGGCCTCCTACGAGCAGTACTTC
j_gene: TRBJ1-2; v_gene: TRBV4-1; abundance: -; d_gene: -; CDR3aa: CASSQVGAKGGYTF; CDR3nt: TGCGCCAGCAGCCAAGTGGGGGCTAAAGGTGGCTACACCTTC
j_gene: TRBJ1-4; v_gene: TRBV19; abundance: -; d_gene: TRBD1; CDR3aa: CASSSGQGEKLFF; CDR3nt: TGTGCCAGTAGTTCGGGACAGGGTGAAAAACTGTTTTTT
j_gene: TRBJ1-5; v_gene: TRBV7-9; abundance: -; d_gene: -; CDR3aa: CASSPPGQRPQHF; CDR3nt: TGTGCCAGCAGCCCACCCGGCCAACGGCCCCAGCATTTT
j_gene: TRBJ1-5; v_gene: TRBV28; abundance: -; d_gene: TRBD1; CDR3aa: CASTSSRDSKTAQHF; CDR3nt: TGTGCCAGCACCAGTTCCCGGGACAGTAAAACAGCCCAGCATTTT
j_gene: TRBJ2-1; v_gene: TRBV7-8; abundance: -; d_gene: -; CDR3aa: CASRLRVWGRTIDNEQFF; CDR3nt: TGTGCCAGCAGATTAAGGGTCTGGGGGCGCACGATAGACAATGAGCAGTTCTTC
j_gene: TRBJ2-7; v_gene: TRBV6-1; abundance: -; d_gene: TRBD1; CDR3aa: CASRRDRDVTYEQYF; CDR3nt: TGTGCCAGCAGGAGGGACAGGGATGTCACCTACGAGCAGTACTTC
j_gene: TRBJ2-7; v_gene: TRBV5-1; abundance: once; d_gene: TRBD1; CDR3aa: CASSAGQGSYEQYF; CDR3nt: TGCGCCAGCAGCGCGGGACAGGGTTCCTACGAGCAGTACTTC
j_gene: TRBJ2-6; v_gene: TRBV11-2; abundance: -; d_gene: -; CDR3aa: CASSSLPLNSGANVLTF; CDR3nt: TGTGCCAGCAGCTCCCTCCCGCTGAACTCTGGGGCCAACGTCCTGACTTTC
j_gene: TRBJ2-7; v_gene: TRBV10-3; abundance: -; d_gene: TRBD1; CDR3aa: CAISVFPDNGQGAYEQYF; CDR3nt: TGTGCCATCAGTGTCTTTCCCGACAACGGACAGGGGGCCTACGAGCAGTACTTC
j_gene: TRBJ1-2; v_gene: TRBV7-9; abundance: -; d_gene: TRBD1; CDR3aa: CASSLGQNYGYTF; CDR3nt: TGTGCCAGCAGCCTGGGACAGAACTATGGCTACACCTTC
j_gene: TRBJ2-5; v_gene: TRBV11-2; abundance: -; d_gene: TRBD2; CDR3aa: CASSILTGLAAQETQYF; CDR3nt: TGTGCCAGCAGCATACTGACGGGACTAGCGGCGCAAGAGACCCAGTACTTC